This T cell receptor beta chain was sequenced in a study of blood T cells in healthy people across ages. J gave up 0 bases and V 3 bases, and 3 bases lay outside the gene matches. CDR1 is SGHTA, CDR2 FQGTGA, per germline. There are 15 residues in the CDR3. Points on this clonotype: Its antigen is unknown.

The use of a sample-barcoded 5' primer and a J-beta primer mix characterized a second PCR of roughly 7 to 12 cycles. Any given sample supplied a minimum of 3 million CDR3-containing paired-end reads. MiXCR, run by TCRdb on the 5' RACE reads, gives a single entry per CDR3 protein. The sample records 380,000 or so distinct CDR3 sequences, 52% being singletons. Study-level results: Donor CMV status was unknown, possibly confounding expanded clonotype changes.

The sequence was collected from a man aged 55 to 70 in good health. The material sequenced was blood. This chain uses TRBV7-3 with TRBJ2-3; TRBD2 aligns across 7 bases. The CDR3 here is CASSFQGGSTDTQYF. CDR3 nucleotide sequence: TGTGCCAGCAGCTTCCAGGGAGGGAGCACAGATACGCAGTATTTT. Supplemented by reference TRBV7-3 and TRBJ2-3, the full variable domain reads GAGVSQTPSNKVTEKGKYVELRCDPISGHTALYWYRQSLGQGPEFLIYFQGTGAADDSGLPNDRFFAVRPEGSVSTLKIQRTERGDSAVYLCASSFQGGSTDTQYFGPGTRLTVL.